A selection of T cell receptor beta chains follows, all from one sample in a study of T cells in Graves' hyperthyroidism and ophthalmopathy. TCRdb fed the multiplex PCR reads into MiXCR, producing one record per CDR3 protein. The data show 700,000 or so distinct CDR3 sequences, with about 14% seen just once and around 12% held by the top ten. The sample comprised blood. The receptors come from a woman between 45 and 60 years old with Graves' ophthalmopathy. Each CDR3 is given with its conserved first and last residue. Fields, in order: J gene, clone size, D gene, V gene, CDR3 protein. D genes are given only for firm matches. Only part of the rows carry a size: once, few, many, or a class if the clone is expanded.

TRBJ1-1 | . | . | TRBV10-3 | CAISEQGGTEAFF
TRBJ2-5 | few | TRBD1 | TRBV5-1 | CASSLDRGEETQYF
TRBJ2-7 | few | TRBD1 | TRBV9 | CASFGTGEDEQYF
TRBJ2-6 | few | TRBD1 | TRBV7-9 | CADRVTGANVLTF
TRBJ1-6 | many | . | TRBV7-2 | CASSLGVNNSPLHF
TRBJ2-1 | few | TRBD1 | TRBV9 | CASSPQRTGRYNEQFF
TRBJ2-3 | many | TRBD2 | TRBV20-1 | CSASGTRGLATQYF
TRBJ2-1 | many | TRBD1 | TRBV6-2/TRBV6-3 | CASTHRDRMYNEQFF
TRBJ2-7 | many | TRBD2 | TRBV5-1 | CASSLARGGYEQYF
TRBJ1-1 | many | . | TRBV28 | CASRSWETVMNTEAFF
TRBJ2-1 | many | . | TRBV24-1 | CATPDGAEDNEQFF
TRBJ2-7 | . | TRBD2 | TRBV10-3 | CAISYGTSGTYEQYF
TRBJ1-1 | many | . | TRBV27 | CASHRALNTEAFF
TRBJ2-5 | many | . | TRBV15 | CATSSLGHNQETQYF
TRBJ2-1 | many | TRBD1 | TRBV3-1 | CASSPGQGWGHEQFF
TRBJ1-1 | many | . | TRBV15 | CATSRIGNRDVNTEAFF
TRBJ1-1 | many | . | TRBV2 | CASSEGRDTEAFF
TRBJ2-1 | many | TRBD2 | TRBV2 | CASNRLAEHNEQFF
TRBJ1-4 | few | TRBD1 | TRBV19 | CASSIKGLRTGGSEKLFF
TRBJ2-2 | many | TRBD2 | TRBV7-3 | CASRLAGFTGELFF
TRBJ2-3 | many | TRBD2 | TRBV20-1 | CSASGAGVRTDTQYF
TRBJ2-3 | many | . | TRBV20-1 | CSASGGAAGRTDTQYF
TRBJ1-6 | . | . | TRBV7-9 | CASSPRTDYNSPLHF
TRBJ2-3 | . | TRBD1 | TRBV10-2 | CASRGSRGLDTQYF
TRBJ2-1 | . | TRBD2 | TRBV6-9 | CAGSYATLAGDEQFF
TRBJ2-7 | many | TRBD1 | TRBV18 | CASSPDRPYEQYF
TRBJ2-7 | . | TRBD2 | TRBV12-3/TRBV12-4 | CASSWDYTAEQYF
TRBJ2-7 | many | . | TRBV20-1 | CSARLLAFEQYF
TRBJ2-7 | many | . | TRBV7-8 | CASSSRWTATTYEQYF
TRBJ2-1 | . | . | TRBV4-1 | CASSQEASGRKLNNEQFF
TRBJ2-3 | . | . | TRBV7-8 | CASSLPWTPLGDTQYF
TRBJ2-7 | few | . | TRBV18 | CASSPREGAPPEQYF
TRBJ2-2 | few | . | TRBV5-8 | CASSPLEGTNTGELFF
TRBJ1-1 | few | . | TRBV28 | CASSARLGTEAFF
TRBJ2-6 | . | . | TRBV14 | CASSRLQGWTNSGANVLTF
TRBJ2-7 | many | . | TRBV28 | CASSLSAPGEQYF
TRBJ2-1 | many | TRBD1 | TRBV6-2/TRBV6-3 | CASSYLPDRASEQFF
TRBJ2-1 | many | TRBD2 | TRBV20-1 | CSARGTSGTTSYNEQFF
TRBJ2-1 | many | . | TRBV20-1 | CSVTPRAYNEQFF
TRBJ2-1 | many | TRBD2 | TRBV30 | CAWDKGGASGINEQFF
TRBJ2-1 | many | . | TRBV5-1 | CASSLGALSGPYNEQFF
TRBJ2-1 | . | . | TRBV20-1 | CSANEQFF
TRBJ1-4 | few | . | TRBV7-8 | CASSPGFNEKLFF
TRBJ1-5 | many | . | TRBV2 | CASSDISYQPQHF
TRBJ2-2 | . | TRBD2 | TRBV7-9 | CASSGGLALTGELFF
TRBJ1-2 | many | . | TRBV6-1 | CASSEVRDSGYTF
TRBJ1-2 | . | . | TRBV7-2 | CASSSRQAYGYTF
TRBJ1-1 | . | TRBD1 | TRBV20-1 | CSATRTGGVTEAFF